This T cell receptor (beta chain) was documented in a study of cytomegalovirus exposure and HLA in healthy donors. Notes on the study in general: A later analysis revealed that TCR association rates differed between HLA loci, peaking at DRB1 and bottoming out at HLA-C.

Of note for this clone: The antigen remains unidentified.

With 60 Vbeta and 13 Jbeta primers, the PCR was carried out. TCRdb's table, derived via immunoSEQ multiplex PCR, lists solely in-frame clones and lacks some. The listing records roughly 100,000 clones. Sequenced sample: PBMCs. This TCR came from a man aged 35-49 years in good health and CMV-seronegative.

CDR3 sequence (DNA): TGTGCCAGCAGTACCGGGACAGGGTTCGACGAGCAGTACTTC. Amino acids: CASSTGTGFDEQYF. V gene TRBV5-4 combines with J gene TRBJ2-7; TRBD1 matches at 9 bases. J gave up 5 bases and V 5 bases, and 8 bases lay outside the gene matches. The CDR3 length is 14 residues. Germline lookup yields CDR1 SGHNT and CDR2 YYREEE (reference sequence).